A single sample gave rise to the 23 T cell receptor beta chains below, sequenced in a study of blood T cell repertoires in COVID-19. Sequenced by immunoSEQ multiplex PCR; TCRdb stores in-frame clones only, minus some. Counted here are 100,000 to 120,000 clones, approximately 90% occurring once; the ten biggest clones make up 4% to 5%. Sequencing was performed on peripheral blood. Receptor source: a human donor in a cohort sampled during active COVID-19.

This clone showed up just a few times. V and J are TRBV4-1 and TRBJ1-4; TRBD1 might be the D (5 bases). The germline CDR1 and CDR2 sequences are MGHRA and YSYEKL. The ends were cut back, 1 base at V and 4 bases at J, with 7 bases in the middle. The CDR3 length is 14 residues. CDR3 sequence reads: CASSQGQINEKLFF. The CDR3 DNA reads as TGCGCCAGCAGCCAAGGACAGATTAATGAAAAACTGTTTTTT.

J is TRBJ2-3 and V is TRBV10-2, with D possibly being TRBD1 (6 bases). This CDR3 contains 14 residues. V was pared by 7 bases and J by 0 bases, with 11 bases between. Per germline, CDR1 WSHSY and CDR2 SAAADI. In DNA, the CDR3 is TGCGCCAGCAAACAGGGTCATAGCACAGATACGCAGTATTTT. As protein: CASKQGHSTDTQYF.

The chain carries TRBV19 and TRBJ2-2; perhaps TRBD1 as D (6 bases). Trimming took 9 bases from V and 6 from J, leaving 17 bases between them. Germline lookup yields CDR1 LNHDA and CDR2 SQIVND (reference sequence). The CDR3 runs 14 residues. The CDR3 DNA follows: TGTGCCAGCTACCGGGACACCCTGTCCGGGGAGCTGTTTTTT. It is translated as CASYRDTLSGELFF.

This clone was seen just once. This chain connects TRBV24-1 to TRBJ2-1; D perhaps matches TRBD1 (6 bases). The V and J ends lost 4 bases and 2 bases respectively, with 14 bases between them. CDR3 length: 16 amino acids. Germline V gene sequence: CDR1 KGHDR, CDR2 SFDVKD. CDR3 sequence reads: CATSEVKGETYNEQFF. The DNA of the CDR3 is TGTGCCACCAGTGAAGTAAAGGGGGAGACCTACAATGAGCAGTTCTTC.

The chain employs TRBV12-3 or TRBV12-4 and TRBJ1-2; no reliable D call. CDR3 size: 13 residues. Trimming shortened V by 3 bases and J by 6 bases, and 11 bases separated the two germline ends. The DNA for the CDR3 is TGTGCCAGCAGTTTGGCAGGTATCAATGGCTACACCTTC. Amino acids: CASSLAGINGYTF.

The rearrangement joins TRBV6-5 to TRBJ2-6; a possible D gene is TRBD2 (6 bases). CDR1 and CDR2 (germline): MNHEY, SVGAGI. The V end was cut by 9 bases, the J end by 2 bases, with 14 bases between. This CDR3 has 15 residues. The CDR3 reads CASTMGGAGANVLTF. The CDR3 DNA is TGTGCCAGTACTATGGGGGGAGCTGGGGCCAACGTCCTGACTTTC.

The rearrangement joins TRBV3-1 (or the pseudogene TRBV3-2) to TRBJ2-7; D is perhaps TRBD2 (6 bases). Trimming took off 0 bases at V and 7 bases at J, with 22 bases between the two ends. The CDR3 contains 17 residues. Germline loops: CDR1 LGHDT, CDR2 YNNKEL (reference sequence). The CDR3 DNA is TGTGCCAGCAGCCAAGAGTTGGCGGGTAGACCTCGGGGGGAGCAGTACTTC. It translates to CASSQELAGRPRGEQYF.

This chain uses TRBV19 with TRBJ2-1; D is unclear. Germline V gene sequence: CDR1 LNHDA, CDR2 SQIVND (reference sequence). The CDR3 length is 12 residues. Trimming removed 3 bases at V and 10 bases at J, with 10 bases between. The CDR3 reads CASSMRSHEQFF. Written as DNA, the CDR3 is TGTGCCAGTAGTATGAGGAGCCACGAGCAGTTCTTC.

This clone was recorded a few times. The chain uses TRBV10-1 and TRBJ2-2; no clear D gene. The CDR3 loop spans 18 amino acids. V lost 6 bases, J lost 3 bases, and 23 bases lay in between. Germline V lookup: CDR1 WNHNN, CDR2 SYGVQD (reference sequence). The CDR3 bases are TGCGCCAGCAGAGAGAAAGCCCCGACAATATGGGACACCGGGGAGCTGTTTTTT. Encoded protein: CASREKAPTIWDTGELFF.

This clone was detected once. Germline is not matched at one junction end, which may reflect a read error. V usage is TRBV7-7 and J usage is TRBJ2-5; 16 bases fit TRBD2. CDR1 is SSHAT and CDR2 is FNYEAQ in the germline V gene (reference sequence). This CDR3 contains 17 residues. The CDR3, as DNA: TGTGCTAGCAGCTCGCTGGGGACTAGCGGGGGGGCGCAGACCCAGTACTTC. It yields the protein CASSSLGTSGGAQTQYF.

The CDR3 DNA reads as TGTGCCAGCAGAATCGCGGACCAAGAGACCCAGTACTTC. It is translated as CASRIADQETQYF. This chain uses TRBV7-3 with TRBJ2-5; D remains unclear. The CDR3 contains 13 residues. In germline, CDR1 is SGHTA, CDR2 FQGTGA. V lost 6 bases, J lost 0 bases, and 8 bases lay in between.

The CDR3 loop is CASSLEYLLAGGNTDTQYF. The CDR3 DNA is TGCGCCAGCAGCTTGGAGTACTTACTAGCGGGGGGGAACACAGATACGCAGTATTTT. This chain joins TRBV5-1 and TRBJ2-3, with 13 bases that match TRBD2. CDR3 length: 19 residues. Trimming took 0 bases from V and 2 from J; bases not matched to a gene: 9. CDR1 is SGHRS and CDR2 is YFSETQ in the germline V gene.

V usage is TRBV29-1 and J usage is TRBJ2-7; 7 nucleotides line up with TRBD1. This CDR3 comprises 14 residues. Germline V gives CDR1 SQVTM, CDR2 ANQGSEA. V trimming: 7 bases; J trimming: 5 bases; junction bases outside the gene matches: 14. The CDR3 nucleotides are TGCAGCGCCACAGGGGACATCCCCAGGGACGAGCAGTACTTC. Its protein is CSATGDIPRDEQYF.

This clone turned up a few times. The chain has TRBV7-2 and TRBJ2-7; 7 bases are a match to TRBD1. This CDR3 spans 14 amino acids. Germline CDR1 reads SGHTA; CDR2 reads FQGNSA. The J segment lost 2 bases and the V segment lost 5 bases, leaving 6 bases of the junction unmatched. Written as DNA, the CDR3 is TGTGCCAGCAGCATATCCGGGACAGCCTACGAGCAGTACTTC. Translation gives CASSISGTAYEQYF.

The chain joins TRBV29-1 to TRBJ2-1; a weak D match, TRBD2 (6 bases). Germline values: CDR1 SQVTM, CDR2 ANQGSEA. The CDR3 consists of 16 residues. V gave up 0 bases and J gave up 8 bases, with 20 bases separating them. The CDR3, as DNA: TGCAGCGTTGAAGACCGCCTAGCGTTTCAAGGAGATGAGCAGTTCTTC. Translation: CSVEDRLAFQGDEQFF.

V gene TRBV7-2 combines with J gene TRBJ2-7, with 7 bases identical to TRBD1. V shed 5 bases, J shed 4 bases, and the junction held 5 bases outside the gene matches. The CDR3 extends over 13 amino acids. Germline V lookup: CDR1 SGHTA, CDR2 FQGNSA. The CDR3 region has the DNA TGTGCCAGCAGCCGGGGACAGCAGTACGAGCAGTACTTC. Amino acid sequence: CASSRGQQYEQYF.

The rearrangement uses TRBV3-1 (or the pseudogene TRBV3-2) and TRBJ2-2; TRBD1 is a possible D gene (5 bases). The length of the CDR3 is 15 residues. Trimming pared 4 bases from V and 3 bases from J, leaving 12 bases between. CDR1 LGHDT and CDR2 YNNKEL come from the germline V gene (reference sequence). As DNA, the CDR3 is TGTGCCAGCAGCCCCTGGGGCAGGGACACCGGGGAGCTGTTTTTT. Protein sequence: CASSPWGRDTGELFF.

V is TRBV5-4 and J is TRBJ2-3; no clear D. The CDR3 runs 16 residues. The germline V gene has CDR1 SGHNT and CDR2 YYREEE (reference sequence). The V and J ends lost 2 bases and 0 bases respectively, with 13 bases between them. The CDR3 region is CASSLASLTSTDTQYF. CDR3 nucleotide sequence: TGTGCCAGCAGCTTAGCAAGCCTCACTAGCACAGATACGCAGTATTTT. Combining the CDR3 with reference TRBV5-4 and TRBJ2-3 gives the whole variable domain ETGVTQSPTHLIKTRGQQVTLRCSSQSGHNTVSWYQQALGQGPQFIFQYYREEENGRGNFPPRFSGLQFPNYSSELNVNALELDDSALYLCASSLASLTSTDTQYFGPGTRLTVL.

The table lists this clone with a count of one. The chain uses TRBV5-1 and TRBJ2-3; maybe TRBD2 (6 bases). The CDR3 is 15 residues long. Trimming shortened V by 3 bases and J by 0 bases, and 11 bases separated the two germline ends. The germline CDR1 and CDR2 sequences are SGHRS and YFSETQ. This CDR3 is CASSSGTLSTDTQYF. The CDR3 DNA reads TGCGCCAGCAGCTCCGGGACTCTTAGCACAGATACGCAGTATTTT.

The chain joins TRBV21-1 to TRBJ1-2; TRBD1 is the table's D call, not checked against the DNA. TRBV21-1 is deemed a pseudogene. The CDR3 covers 18 residues. The CDR3 is CASSSHSSDRATNYGYTF. CDR3 DNA: TGTGCCAGCAGCTCTCACTCATCCGACAGGGCGACGAACTATGGCTACACCTTC.

The rearrangement links TRBV6-5 to TRBJ2-5; no clear D. The CDR3 consists of 14 residues. V was clipped by 7 bases and J by 5 bases, with 17 bases between them. Germline-derived CDR1 and CDR2 are MNHEY and SVGAGI. CDR3 region: CASTPRPRTETQYF. Written as DNA, the CDR3 is TGTGCCAGCACCCCCCGTCCGAGAACCGAGACCCAGTACTTC.

This clone appeared once. This chain links TRBV10-3 with TRBJ2-1; perhaps TRBD2 as D (6 bases). The V end lost 6 bases, the J end lost 0 bases, and 12 bases lay between the germline ends. CDR1 ENHRY and CDR2 SYGVKD come from the germline V gene. The CDR3 covers 15 residues. As DNA, the CDR3 is TGTGCCATCAGAGAAACGGGAGACTCCTACAATGAGCAGTTCTTC. It codes for CAIRETGDSYNEQFF.

The rearrangement links TRBV9 to TRBJ1-5; 7 bases agree with TRBD1. V lost 0 bases and J lost 0; bases outside the gene matches: 6. The CDR3 has 17 amino acids. Germline V gene lookup returns CDR1 SGDLS and CDR2 YYNGEE. CDR3 DNA sequence: TGTGCCAGCAGCGTAGAAGGGGGCGCGTATAGCAATCAGCCCCAGCATTTT. Protein product: CASSVEGGAYSNQPQHF.